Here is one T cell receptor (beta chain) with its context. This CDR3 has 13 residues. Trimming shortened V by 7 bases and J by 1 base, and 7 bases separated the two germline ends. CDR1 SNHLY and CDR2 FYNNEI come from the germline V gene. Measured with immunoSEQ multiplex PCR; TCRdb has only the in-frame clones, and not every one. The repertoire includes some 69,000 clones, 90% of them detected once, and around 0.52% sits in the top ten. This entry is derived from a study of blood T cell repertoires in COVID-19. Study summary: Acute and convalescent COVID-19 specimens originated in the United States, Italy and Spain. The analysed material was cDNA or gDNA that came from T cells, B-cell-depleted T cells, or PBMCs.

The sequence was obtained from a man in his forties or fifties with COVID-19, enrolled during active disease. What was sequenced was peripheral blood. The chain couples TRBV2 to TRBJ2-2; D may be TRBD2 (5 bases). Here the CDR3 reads CASMRENTGELFF. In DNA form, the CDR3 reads TGTGCCAGCATGAGGGAGAACACCGGGGAGCTGTTTTTT. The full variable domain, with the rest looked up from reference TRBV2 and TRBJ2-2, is EPEVTQTPSHQVTQMGQEVILRCVPISNHLYFYWYRQILGQKVEFLVSFYNNEISEKSEIFDDQFSVERPDGSNFTLKIRSTKLEDSAMYFCASMRENTGELFFGEGSRLTVL.